Shown below are 14 T cell receptor beta chains from a single sample sequenced in a study of metastatic and nonmetastatic thyroid tumors. All patients were untreated before thyroid surgery. TCRdb used MiXCR to call clones anew from the PCR reads. This sample has roughly 12,000 clones, with around a quarter found just once. Sequencing input: tumor tissue. Every receptor here comes from a female donor with papillary thyroid cancer or a benign thyroid nodule (not recorded which). Some clones in this sample may be carry-over from other donors' samples.

Ten or more counts support this clone. The V and J genes are TRBV6-7 and TRBJ1-4; 9 bases agree with TRBD1. TRBV6-7 is annotated as an ORF whose role is uncertain. The CDR3 consists of 20 residues. The trim removed 2 bases at V and 7 bases at J, leaving 20 bases unmatched. CDR3 sequence: CASSYPIYKPPDRGGEKLFF. The DNA for the CDR3 is TGTGCCAGCAGTTACCCGATCTACAAACCACCGGACAGGGGCGGTGAAAAACTGTTTTTT.

The rearrangement links TRBV4-3 to TRBJ1-5; the D is unclear. In germline, CDR1 is LGHNA, CDR2 YSLEER. The V end was cut by 7 bases, the J end by 1 base, with 14 bases between. This CDR3 has 15 residues. The CDR3 nucleotides read TGCGCCAGCACCCCCGACCGGGAAAGCAATCAGCCCCAGCATTTT. Protein product: CASTPDRESNQPQHF.

CDR3 sequence reads: CASSFTSGRISYEQYF. Here the CDR3 DNA reads TGTGCCAGCAGTTTCACCAGCGGGAGGATCTCCTACGAGCAGTACTTC. The gene calls are TRBV28 and TRBJ2-7; 9 bases are shared with TRBD2. The CDR3 totals 16 residues. Trimming cost V 3 bases and J 0 bases; bases outside gene matches: 6. Germline lookup yields CDR1 MDHEN and CDR2 SYDVKM.

This clone ranks as medium-sized. This chain connects TRBV9 to TRBJ2-3; 13 bases are shared with TRBD2. CDR3 size: 17 residues. Trimming took 4 bases from V and 4 from J; bases not matched to a gene: 9. Per the germline V gene, CDR1 is SGDLS and CDR2 is YYNGEE. This CDR3 is CASSTGTSGIGADTQYF. In DNA, the CDR3 is TGTGCCAGCAGCACCGGGACTAGCGGGATAGGTGCAGATACGCAGTATTTT.

V and J are TRBV19 and TRBJ2-1; 14 bases fit TRBD2. Germline CDR1 and CDR2: LNHDA and SQIVND (reference sequence). J was trimmed by 3 bases and V by 4 bases; bases with no gene match: 2. The CDR3 sequence is 16 residues long. The CDR3 spells CASSRTSGRLYNEQFF. Here the CDR3 DNA reads TGTGCCAGTAGTAGGACTAGCGGGAGGCTCTACAATGAGCAGTTCTTC.

The gene calls are TRBV3-1 and TRBJ2-1, with D possibly matching TRBD2 (5 bases). Trimming took off 4 bases at V and 3 bases at J, with 10 bases between the two ends. CDR1 and CDR2 from the germline V gene are LGHDT and YNNKEL (reference sequence). This CDR3 comprises 14 residues. The DNA for the CDR3 is TGTGCCAGCAGCCCCCCCCGGGACTACAATGAGCAGTTCTTC. Translating gives CASSPPRDYNEQFF.

By share, this clone counts as medium-sized (0.01 to 0.1%). The chain links TRBV20-1 to TRBJ2-5; no clear D gene. The CDR3 length is 14 residues. Germline V gives CDR1 DFQATT, CDR2 SNEGSKA (reference sequence). V lost 6 bases, J lost 5 bases, and 19 bases lay in between. The DNA of the CDR3 is TGCAGTGCCCCTGGGCTGCCCCGGGCGGAGACCCAGTACTTC. Protein product: CSAPGLPRAETQYF.

This clone was seen only a few times. V and J are TRBV6-2 or TRBV6-3 and TRBJ2-1; 11 nucleotides line up with TRBD2. The CDR3 runs 18 residues. Germline CDR1 is MNHEY and CDR2 is SVGEGT. Trimming took 2 bases from V and 8 from J; bases not matched to a gene: 14. The chain's CDR3 is CASSYRKLAGEYSDEQFF. The CDR3, as DNA: TGTGCCAGCAGTTACCGGAAACTAGCGGGAGAGTATAGTGATGAGCAGTTCTTC.

This clone was observed a few times. The chain combines TRBV12-3 or TRBV12-4 with TRBJ2-3; the D gene could be TRBD1 or TRBD2 (5 bases each). The length of the CDR3 is 16 residues. V lost 7 bases to trimming and J lost 0 bases, with 17 bases between them. The DNA for the CDR3 is TGTGCCAGCACCTCATCCGGGGCAGGAAGCACAGATACGCAGTATTTT. Encoded protein: CASTSSGAGSTDTQYF.

This CDR3 reads CASSLLAGNTGELFF. The DNA for the CDR3 is TGTGCCAGCAGTTTACTAGCCGGGAACACCGGGGAGCTGTTTTTT. The rearrangement uses TRBV27 and TRBJ2-2; perhaps TRBD2 as D (5 bases). Germline CDR1 is MNHEY and CDR2 is SMNVEV (reference sequence). The CDR3 has 15 amino acids. V lost 2 bases to trimming and J lost 1 base, with 8 bases between them.

The chain links TRBV19 to TRBJ1-2; 7 bases are shared with TRBD1. This CDR3 contains 16 residues. V gave up 3 bases and J gave up 8 bases; unmatched junction bases: 15. Germline V gene lookup returns CDR1 LNHDA and CDR2 SQIVND (reference sequence). The CDR3 nucleotides are TGTGCCAGTAGTATCCGGGACAGTTCGCCCGGGAGGGGCTACACCTTC. Amino acids: CASSIRDSSPGRGYTF.

The V and J genes are TRBV24-1 and TRBJ1-4; the match to TRBD1 covers 7 bases. Unmatched junction bases numbered 37, after V lost 5 bases and J lost 8 bases. The CDR3 runs 24 residues. Germline CDR1 and CDR2: KGHDR and SFDVKD. The CDR3: CATSVPGTNALTLNKTGVGEKLFF. The CDR3 nucleotides read TGTGCCACCAGTGTTCCAGGGACAAACGCCTTGACCCTAAACAAAACAGGGGTCGGCGAAAAACTGTTTTTT.

This clone occurred many times. The chain uses TRBV19 and TRBJ2-3, with no clear D. V was trimmed by 5 bases and J by 7 bases, leaving 19 bases between them. The CDR3 totals 15 residues. Germline CDR1 reads LNHDA; CDR2 reads SQIVND (reference sequence). The CDR3 nucleotides are TGTGCCAGTAGTGTCGAAACCTCCATGGCGAATACGCAGTATTTT. Protein product: CASSVETSMANTQYF.

This clone has just a few counts. The V and J genes are TRBV12-3 or TRBV12-4 and TRBJ2-2, with D possibly matching TRBD2 (5 bases). Trimming pared 4 bases from V and 5 bases from J, leaving 14 bases between. The CDR3 loop spans 15 amino acids. The CDR3 region is CASSSGPSGTGELFF. The DNA for the CDR3 is TGTGCCAGCAGTTCGGGCCCCAGCGGAACCGGGGAGCTGTTTTTT.